The sample holds one count of the clone carrying this T cell receptor (beta chain). The germline V gene encodes CDR1 SGDLS and CDR2 YYNGEE. The CDR3 runs to 16 residues. Between the trimmed V and J ends, which lost 0 bases and 6 bases, there was a span of 17 bases. These data originate in a study of blood T cell repertoires in COVID-19. Study-wide context: Samples came from the United States, Italy and Spain, spanning acute and convalescent COVID-19. T cells, B-cell-depleted T cells, or PBMCs provided the cDNA or gDNA that served as material.

Original processing methods: Scientists estimated how many nucleated cells there were by amplifying reference gene primers. Sequenced by immunoSEQ multiplex PCR; TCRdb stores in-frame clones only, minus some. V, J and clone size are taken as reported in that table, and D and trimming were inferred from the DNA itself. This table has about 480,000 clones, less than 90% appearing once. Material for sequencing was peripheral blood. The origin of this receptor is a woman aged 45-65 years with COVID-19, enrolled during active disease. The rearrangement uses TRBV9 and TRBJ2-3; weak D call: TRBD2 (7 bases). The CDR3 sequence is CASSVDAGARADTQYF. The CDR3 bases are TGTGCCAGCAGCGTAGATGCGGGGGCGCGGGCTGATACGCAGTATTTT.